This TCR beta chain was profiled in a study of shared clonotypes between healthy human individuals. Comments on this clone: Its antigen is unknown.

V lost 3 bases, J lost 6 bases, and 4 bases stayed unmatched. The germline CDR1 and CDR2 sequences are SGHKS and YYEKEE (reference sequence). The CDR3 totals 14 residues. Study results and limitations: Memory subsets generally showed smaller estimated richness than naive subsets did.

Repertoires were generated with immunoSEQ multiplex PCR, while TCRdb's copy carries only in-frame clones and drops some. This sample has 1,400,000 or so clones, with about 98.5% found just once. This chain links TRBV5-5 with TRBJ2-2, with 8 positions matching TRBD1. This clonotype originated in a young man in good health. The sample taken for sequencing was naive CD4+ T cells sorted from blood. Subset meaning: CD45RA+ positively selected. DNA of the CDR3: TGTGCCAGCAGCTGGGCAGGGGGCCCCGGGGAGCTGTTTTTT. This sequence encodes CASSWAGGPGELFF.